The source of this T cell receptor (beta chain) is a study of OX40 agonist ivuxolimab in advanced cancers. Study-level background: Ivuxolimab, which targeted the costimulatory receptor OX40 (CD134), was an agonistic, fully human IgG2 monoclonal antibody. Patients were allowed to have had prior anti-PD-1, anti-PD-L1 or anti-CTLA-4 therapy, and roughly 40% of the dose-escalation patients had been treated with checkpoint inhibitors. Peripheral TCRbeta sequencing aimed to test whether ivuxolimab altered TCR sequence diversity and caused clonal T-cell expansion. The monotherapy dose-escalation portion (N of about 52 patients) of the phase I ivuxolimab trial is reported in the paper. Intravenous ivuxolimab was administered to patients every 2 weeks at six dose levels: 0.01, 0.1, 0.3, 1.5, 3 and 10 mg/kg. Of the roughly 51 patients in dose escalation, 19 had hepatocellular carcinoma, about 15 had melanoma, 9 had renal cell carcinoma and 9 had head and neck cancer. A male proportion of roughly 80% and a mean age of around 60 years, ranging from roughly 23 to 80, were recorded for the dose-escalation cohort. Partial responses were achieved by three dose-escalation patients, of whom one had hepatocellular carcinoma and two had cutaneous melanoma. Overall results and qualifications from the work: At doses from 0.1 to 3.0 mg/kg, clonal expansion was seen in both CD4+ and CD8+ blood T cells between baseline and week 6. Partial responders in the 0.1-3.0 mg/kg groups had among the lowest normalized peripheral clonal expansion, especially among CD8+ T cells. Which antigens the clonally expanded peripheral T cells were specific for was not determined. Low levels of normalized T-cell clonal expansion were also seen in some patients who did not respond. After ivuxolimab, CD8+ T cells had more expanded clones than CD4+ T cells on average.

Reading the germline V gene (reference sequence) gives CDR1 MNHNY and CDR2 SVGAGI. V is cut back by 8 bases and J by 6 bases, with 8 bases in the junction unmatched. From the cysteine up to the phenylalanine, the CDR3 has a length of 15 residues. Only the CDR3 part of the read is kept: 45 bases, read in frame from the first base. Genomic DNA was extracted from sorted cells for sequencing of the TCRbeta CDR3 region. The immunoSEQ Assay was used to sequence the TCRbeta CDR3 regions. Not all clones reach the TCRdb copy of this immuneACCESS table, which keeps in-frame sequences only. Checked studies attribute under half of the gap to unresolved V genes and leave the rest unexplained. The sample table lists about 82,000 clones, 75% to 90% of them with a count of one. About 2.3% of the sample lies in the top ten. Patients with autoimmune disease history or receiving systemic immunosuppression were excluded from the trial. In every dose cohort, peripheral blood was drawn for TCR sequencing at baseline, cycle 4 day 1, and cycle 7 day 1. Samples were obtained from an open-label, multicenter, first-in-human phase I dose-escalation trial of ivuxolimab. Adults with locally advanced or metastatic melanoma, renal cell, hepatocellular, or head and neck squamous cell carcinoma were enrolled in the trial. Before TCR sequencing, CD4+ T cells and CD8+ T cells from peripheral blood were sorted into separate populations.

Concerning this clone: What this receptor recognizes is not known. There are no base qualities to consult, and no much larger clone falls within one base.

Source: CD4+ or CD8+ T cells sorted from blood, taken in a trial of the OX40 agonist ivuxolimab. The rearranged segments are TRBV6-6 and TRBJ2-2, with 11 bases matching TRBD1. The clonotype was recovered from an adult with an advanced solid tumor such as melanoma, head and neck, liver or kidney cancer. The sequenced DNA is TGTGCCAGCCACCTCGGACAGGGGGCGGCCGGGGAGCTGTTTTTT. This encodes CASHLGQGAAGELFF.